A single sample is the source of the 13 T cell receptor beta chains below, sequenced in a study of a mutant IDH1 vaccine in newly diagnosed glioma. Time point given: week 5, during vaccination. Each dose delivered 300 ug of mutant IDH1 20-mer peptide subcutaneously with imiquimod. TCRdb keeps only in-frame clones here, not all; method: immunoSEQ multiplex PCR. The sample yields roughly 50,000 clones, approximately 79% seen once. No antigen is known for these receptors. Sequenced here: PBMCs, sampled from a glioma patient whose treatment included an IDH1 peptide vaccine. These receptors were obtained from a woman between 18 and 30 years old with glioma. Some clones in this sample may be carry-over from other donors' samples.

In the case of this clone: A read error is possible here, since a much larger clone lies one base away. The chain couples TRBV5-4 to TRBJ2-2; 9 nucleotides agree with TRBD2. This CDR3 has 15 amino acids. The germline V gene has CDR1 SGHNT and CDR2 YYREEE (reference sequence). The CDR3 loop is CASSLRIAGAGELVF. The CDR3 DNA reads TGTGCCAGCAGCTTGCGAATAGCGGGAGCCGGGGAGCTGGTTTTT.

CDR3 nucleotides: TGTGCCAGCAGTCCCGGGACAGGGTTTGTTGCTTTCTTT. This encodes CASSPGTGFVAFF. This sequence joins TRBV2 and TRBJ1-1, with 9 nucleotides matching TRBD1. J gave up 11 bases and V 5 bases, and 9 bases lay outside the gene matches. This CDR3 is built from 13 residues. CDR1 is SNHLY, CDR2 FYNNEI, per germline.

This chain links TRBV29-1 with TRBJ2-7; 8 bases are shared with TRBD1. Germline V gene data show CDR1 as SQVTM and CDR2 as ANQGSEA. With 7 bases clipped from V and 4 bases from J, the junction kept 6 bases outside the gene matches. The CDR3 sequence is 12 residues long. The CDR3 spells CSAQGAHYEQYF. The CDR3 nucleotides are TGCAGCGCCCAGGGGGCCCATTACGAGCAGTACTTC.

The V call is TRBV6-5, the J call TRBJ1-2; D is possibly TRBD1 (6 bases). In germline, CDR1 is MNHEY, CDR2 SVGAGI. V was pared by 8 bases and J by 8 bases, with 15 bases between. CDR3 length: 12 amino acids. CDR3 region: CASFGGRGGYTF. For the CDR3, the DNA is TGTGCCAGCTTTGGGGGGCGTGGGGGCTACACCTTC.

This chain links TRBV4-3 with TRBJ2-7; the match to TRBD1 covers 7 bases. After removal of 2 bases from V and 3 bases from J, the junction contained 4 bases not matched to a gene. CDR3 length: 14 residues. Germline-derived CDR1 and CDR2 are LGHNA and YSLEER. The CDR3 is CASSQSQGVYEQYF. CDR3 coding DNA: TGCGCCAGCAGCCAATCTCAGGGGGTCTACGAGCAGTACTTC.

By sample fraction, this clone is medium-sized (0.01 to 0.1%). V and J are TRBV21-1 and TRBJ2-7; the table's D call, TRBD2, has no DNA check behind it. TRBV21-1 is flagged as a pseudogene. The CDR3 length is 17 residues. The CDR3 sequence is CASSKCLAGVISYEQYF. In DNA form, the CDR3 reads TGTGCCAGCAGCAAATGTCTAGCGGGAGTTATCTCCTACGAGCAGTACTTC.

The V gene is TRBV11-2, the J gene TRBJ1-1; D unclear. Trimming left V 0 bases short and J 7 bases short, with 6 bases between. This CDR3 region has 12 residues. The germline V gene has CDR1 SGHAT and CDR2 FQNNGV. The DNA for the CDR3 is TGTGCCAGCAGCTTAGATATAGGTGAAGCTTTCTTT. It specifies CASSLDIGEAFF.

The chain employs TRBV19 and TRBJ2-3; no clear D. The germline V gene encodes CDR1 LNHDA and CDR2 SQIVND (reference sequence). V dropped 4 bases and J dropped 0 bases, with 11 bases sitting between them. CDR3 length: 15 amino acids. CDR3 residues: CASSKDGYSTDTQYF. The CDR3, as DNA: TGTGCCAGTAGTAAGGACGGCTATAGCACAGATACGCAGTATTTT.

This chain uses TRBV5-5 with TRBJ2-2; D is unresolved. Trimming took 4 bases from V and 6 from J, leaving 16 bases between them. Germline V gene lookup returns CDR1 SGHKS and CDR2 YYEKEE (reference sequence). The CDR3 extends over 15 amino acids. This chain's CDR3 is CASSLPVAISGELFF. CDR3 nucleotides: TGTGCCAGCAGCCTCCCCGTAGCCATATCCGGGGAGCTGTTTTTT.

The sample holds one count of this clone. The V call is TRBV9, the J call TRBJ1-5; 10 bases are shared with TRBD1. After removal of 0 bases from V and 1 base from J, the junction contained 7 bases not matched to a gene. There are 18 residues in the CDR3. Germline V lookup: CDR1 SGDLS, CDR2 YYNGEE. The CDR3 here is CASSVGSGTGDSNQPQHF. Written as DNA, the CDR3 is TGTGCCAGCAGCGTAGGTTCCGGGACAGGGGACAGCAATCAGCCCCAGCATTTT.

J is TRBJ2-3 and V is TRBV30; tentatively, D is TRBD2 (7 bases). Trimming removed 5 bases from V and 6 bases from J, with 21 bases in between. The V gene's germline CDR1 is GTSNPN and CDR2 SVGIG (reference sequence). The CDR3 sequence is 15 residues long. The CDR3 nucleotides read TGTGCCTGGGGCATAGCGGGCTACACAGGGGATACGCAGTATTTT. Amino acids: CAWGIAGYTGDTQYF.

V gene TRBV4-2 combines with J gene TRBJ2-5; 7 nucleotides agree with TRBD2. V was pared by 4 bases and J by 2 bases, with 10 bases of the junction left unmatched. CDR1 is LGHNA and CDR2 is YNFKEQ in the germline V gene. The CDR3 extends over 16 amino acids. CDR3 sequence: CASSPRPLASQETQYF. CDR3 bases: TGTGCCAGCAGCCCCAGGCCACTAGCGAGTCAAGAGACCCAGTACTTC.

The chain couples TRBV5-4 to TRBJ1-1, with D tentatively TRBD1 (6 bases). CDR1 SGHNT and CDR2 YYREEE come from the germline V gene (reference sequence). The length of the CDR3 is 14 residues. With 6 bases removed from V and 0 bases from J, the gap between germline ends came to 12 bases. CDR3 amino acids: CASKGGGVNTEAFF. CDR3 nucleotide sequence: TGTGCCAGCAAAGGGGGAGGGGTGAACACTGAAGCTTTCTTT.